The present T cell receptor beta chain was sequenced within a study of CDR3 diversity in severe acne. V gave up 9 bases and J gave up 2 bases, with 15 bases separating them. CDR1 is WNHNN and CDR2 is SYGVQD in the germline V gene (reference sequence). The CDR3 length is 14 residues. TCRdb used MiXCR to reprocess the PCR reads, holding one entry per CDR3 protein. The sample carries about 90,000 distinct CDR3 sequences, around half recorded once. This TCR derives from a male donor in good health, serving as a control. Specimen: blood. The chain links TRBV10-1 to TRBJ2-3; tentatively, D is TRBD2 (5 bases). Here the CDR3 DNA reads TGCGCCAGTAGTAAGACGGACTCCACAGATACGCAGTATTTT. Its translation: CASSKTDSTDTQYF.